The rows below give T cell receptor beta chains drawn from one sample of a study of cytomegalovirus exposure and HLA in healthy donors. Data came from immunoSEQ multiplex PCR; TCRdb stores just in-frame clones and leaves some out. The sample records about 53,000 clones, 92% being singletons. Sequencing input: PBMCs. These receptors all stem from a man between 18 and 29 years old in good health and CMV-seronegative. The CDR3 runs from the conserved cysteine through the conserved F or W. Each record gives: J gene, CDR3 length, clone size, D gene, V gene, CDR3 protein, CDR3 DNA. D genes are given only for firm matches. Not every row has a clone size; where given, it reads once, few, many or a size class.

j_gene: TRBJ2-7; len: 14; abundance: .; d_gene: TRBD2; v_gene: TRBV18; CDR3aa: CASSPTSGAGEQYF; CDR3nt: TGTGCCAGCTCACCGACTAGCGGAGCGGGGGAGCAGTACTTC
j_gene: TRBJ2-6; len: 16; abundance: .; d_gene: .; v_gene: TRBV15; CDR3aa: CATSRAAEPGANVLTF; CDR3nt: TGTGCCACCAGCAGAGCCGCGGAACCAGGGGCCAACGTCCTGACTTTC
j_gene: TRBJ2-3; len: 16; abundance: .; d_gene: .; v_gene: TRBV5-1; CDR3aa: CASSFTWSWSTDTQYF; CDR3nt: TGCGCCAGCAGCTTTACGTGGAGTTGGAGCACAGATACGCAGTATTTT
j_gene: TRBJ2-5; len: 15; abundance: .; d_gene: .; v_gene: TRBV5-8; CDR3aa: CASSLVGGLQETQYF; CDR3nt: TGTGCCAGCAGCTTGGTTGGCGGCCTCCAAGAGACCCAGTACTTC
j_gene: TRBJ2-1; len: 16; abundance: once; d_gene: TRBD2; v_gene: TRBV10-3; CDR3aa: CAISEGTIKKYNEQFF; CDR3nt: TGTGCCATCAGTGAAGGGACTATTAAGAAATACAATGAGCAGTTCTTC
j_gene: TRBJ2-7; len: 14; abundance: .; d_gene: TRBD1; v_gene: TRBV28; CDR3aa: CASSAAGTAYEQYF; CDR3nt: TGTGCCAGCAGTGCCGCCGGGACAGCCTACGAGCAGTACTTC
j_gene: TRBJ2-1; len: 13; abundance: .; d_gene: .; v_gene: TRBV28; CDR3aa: CASSLWADNEQFF; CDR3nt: TGTGCCAGCAGTTTATGGGCAGACAATGAGCAGTTCTTC
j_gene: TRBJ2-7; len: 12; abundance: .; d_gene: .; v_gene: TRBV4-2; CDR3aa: CASSQDREEQYF; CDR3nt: TGTGCCAGCAGCCAAGATCGAGAGGAGCAGTACTTC
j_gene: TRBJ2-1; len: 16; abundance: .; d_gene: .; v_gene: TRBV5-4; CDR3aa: CASSETSWDTNNEQFF; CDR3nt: TGTGCCAGCAGCGAGACCTCCTGGGACACAAACAATGAGCAGTTCTTC
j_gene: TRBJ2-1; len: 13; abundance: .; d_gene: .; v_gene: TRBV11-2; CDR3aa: CASSPRQFNEQFF; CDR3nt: TGTGCCAGCAGCCCCCGACAGTTCAATGAGCAGTTCTTC
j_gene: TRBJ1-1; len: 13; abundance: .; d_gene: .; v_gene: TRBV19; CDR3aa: CASSPGRGTEAFF; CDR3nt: TGTGCCAGTAGTCCGGGCCGGGGGACTGAAGCTTTCTTT
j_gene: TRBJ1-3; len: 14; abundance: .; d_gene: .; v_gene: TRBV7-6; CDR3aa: CASSLTDSGNTIYF; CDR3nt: TGTGCCAGCAGCCTGACAGACTCTGGAAACACCATATATTTT
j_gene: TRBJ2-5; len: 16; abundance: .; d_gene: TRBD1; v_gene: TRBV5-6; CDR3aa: CASSPRDRALQETQYF; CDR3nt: TGTGCCAGCAGCCCGAGGGACAGGGCCCTCCAAGAGACCCAGTACTTC
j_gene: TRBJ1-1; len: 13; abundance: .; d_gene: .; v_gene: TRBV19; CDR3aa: CASSIDLKGLAFF; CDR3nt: TGTGCCAGTAGTATAGATCTCAAGGGGCTCGCTTTCTTT
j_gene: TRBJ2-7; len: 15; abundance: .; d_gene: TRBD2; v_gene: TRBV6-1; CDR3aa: CASSEGLADSYEQYF; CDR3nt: TGTGCCAGCAGTGAGGGACTAGCGGACTCCTACGAGCAGTACTTC
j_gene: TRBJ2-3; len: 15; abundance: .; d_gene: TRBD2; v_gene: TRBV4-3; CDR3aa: CASSQGLAEQGTQYF; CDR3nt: TGCGCCAGCAGCCAAGGACTAGCGGAGCAGGGTACGCAGTATTTT
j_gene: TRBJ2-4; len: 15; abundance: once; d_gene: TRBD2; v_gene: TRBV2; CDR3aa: CASSGDGRGRNIQYF; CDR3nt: TGTGCCAGCAGTGGGGATGGGAGGGGCAGGAACATTCAGTACTTC
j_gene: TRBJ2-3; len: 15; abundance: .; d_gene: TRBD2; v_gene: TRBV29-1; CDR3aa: CSVEPGLAGTDTQYF; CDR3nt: TGCAGCGTGGAACCGGGACTAGCGGGCACAGATACGCAGTATTTT
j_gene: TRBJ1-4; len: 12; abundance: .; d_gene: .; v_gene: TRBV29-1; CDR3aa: CSGGRPNEKLFF; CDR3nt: TGCAGCGGGGGCAGGCCGAATGAAAAACTGTTTTTT
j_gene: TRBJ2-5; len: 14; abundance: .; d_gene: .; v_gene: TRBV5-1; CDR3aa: CASSLPGGQETQYF; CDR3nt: TGCGCCAGCAGCTTGCCAGGGGGGCAAGAGACCCAGTACTTC
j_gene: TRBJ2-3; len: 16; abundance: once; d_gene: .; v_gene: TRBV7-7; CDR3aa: CASSLGGSSGTDTQYF; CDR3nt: TGTGCTAGCAGCTTAGGCGGTTCTAGCGGCACAGATACGCAGTATTTT
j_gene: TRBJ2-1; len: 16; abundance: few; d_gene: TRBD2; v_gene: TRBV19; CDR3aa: CASSTPSGYSYNEQFF; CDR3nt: TGTGCCAGTAGTACGCCTAGCGGCTACTCCTACAATGAGCAGTTCTTC
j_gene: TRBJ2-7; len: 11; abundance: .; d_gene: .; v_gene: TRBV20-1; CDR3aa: CSARRSYEQYF; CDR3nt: TGCAGTGCTAGGAGGTCCTACGAGCAGTACTTC
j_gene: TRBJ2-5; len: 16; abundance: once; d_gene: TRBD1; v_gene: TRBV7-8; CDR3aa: CASSLRGTGQGETQYF; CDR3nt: TGTGCCAGCAGCCTGAGAGGGACAGGGCAAGGGGAGACCCAGTACTTC
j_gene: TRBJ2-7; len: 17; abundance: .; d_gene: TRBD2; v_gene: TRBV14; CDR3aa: CASSQDPTSAVLGEQYF; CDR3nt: TGTGCCAGCAGCCAAGATCCGACTAGCGCCGTACTGGGGGAGCAGTACTTC